The following is a T cell receptor (beta chain) sequence with its context. The germline V and J ends were trimmed by 6 bases and 2 bases, with 10 bases remaining between them. Germline lookup yields CDR1 MNHEY and CDR2 SVGEGT. The CDR3 is 14 residues long. From RNA transcripts, TCR beta CDR3 regions were amplified. The TCR CDR3 first-round RT-PCR relied on the HTBI primer set. From the multiplex PCR reads, TCRdb called clonotypes with MiXCR, one entry per CDR3 protein. This table holds 300,000 to 400,000 distinct CDR3 sequences, 13% found once. This sample is part of a study of T cells in Graves' hyperthyroidism and ophthalmopathy.

This clonotype was obtained from a woman younger than 30 with Graves' hyperthyroidism. This sequence joins TRBV6-2 or TRBV6-3 and TRBJ2-2; tentatively, D is TRBD1 (6 bases). The sequencing input was blood. This CDR3 is CASRPDRNTGELFF. CDR3 coding DNA: TGTGCCAGCAGACCGGACAGAAACACCGGGGAGCTGTTTTTT.